These T cell receptor beta chains were read from a single sample in a study of T-cell reconstitution after alpha-beta-depleted transplantation in children. TCRdb passed the PCR reads through MiXCR, listing each CDR3 protein once. The table has roughly 490,000 distinct CDR3 sequences, 11% seen once. The source was PBMCs, mostly from graft donor cells, collected 180 days after TCRalphabeta/CD19-depleted stem cell transplant. These receptors were taken from a female patient younger than 10 who had a stem cell transplant for aplastic anemia, so the T cells may come from the graft donor. Both conserved end residues are part of each CDR3. Fields, in order: J gene, D gene, V gene, clone size, CDR3 protein, CDR3 DNA. D genes are given only for firm matches. Clone sizes are given selectively: once, few, many, or a class where the clone is expanded.

j_gene: TRBJ2-3; d_gene: .; v_gene: TRBV7-9; abundance: few; CDR3aa: CASSPSGPGTDTQYF; CDR3nt: TGTGCCAGCAGCCCTAGTGGGCCTGGCACAGATACGCAGTATTTT
j_gene: TRBJ2-7; d_gene: TRBD1; v_gene: TRBV28; abundance: many; CDR3aa: CASSSGTALRDEQYF; CDR3nt: TGTGCCAGCAGTTCGGGGACAGCCCTCAGGGACGAGCAGTACTTC
j_gene: TRBJ2-2; d_gene: TRBD1; v_gene: TRBV5-1; abundance: .; CDR3aa: CASSPKWTGNTGELFF; CDR3nt: TGCGCCAGCAGCCCGAAATGGACAGGGAACACCGGGGAGCTGTTTTTT
j_gene: TRBJ1-1; d_gene: .; v_gene: TRBV5-1; abundance: many; CDR3aa: CASSREGGDTEAFF; CDR3nt: TGCGCCAGCAGTCGTGAGGGGGGGGACACTGAAGCTTTCTTT
j_gene: TRBJ2-1; d_gene: TRBD1; v_gene: TRBV29-1; abundance: few; CDR3aa: CSADRGNEQFF; CDR3nt: TGCAGCGCGGACAGGGGTAATGAGCAGTTCTTC
j_gene: TRBJ2-1; d_gene: TRBD2; v_gene: TRBV12-3/TRBV12-4; abundance: few; CDR3aa: CASRGGTSGFNEQFF; CDR3nt: TGTGCCAGCAGGGGCGGGACTAGCGGTTTCAATGAGCAGTTCTTC
j_gene: TRBJ1-1; d_gene: .; v_gene: TRBV5-1; abundance: many; CDR3aa: CASSLVGMNTEAFF; CDR3nt: TGCGCCAGCAGCTTGGTGGGGATGAACACTGAAGCTTTCTTT
j_gene: TRBJ1-5; d_gene: .; v_gene: TRBV18; abundance: few; CDR3aa: CASSPRRSNQPQHF; CDR3nt: TGTGCCAGCTCACCACGGAGGAGCAATCAGCCCCAGCATTTT
j_gene: TRBJ2-7; d_gene: TRBD1; v_gene: TRBV20-1; abundance: .; CDR3aa: CSARLGGQGLYEQYF; CDR3nt: TGCAGTGCTAGATTGGGGGGACAGGGCCTCTACGAGCAGTACTTC
j_gene: TRBJ2-2; d_gene: TRBD2; v_gene: TRBV11-2; abundance: .; CDR3aa: CASSLASGRIGGELFF; CDR3nt: TGTGCCAGCAGCTTAGCTAGCGGGAGGATTGGCGGGGAGCTGTTTTTT
j_gene: TRBJ2-1; d_gene: TRBD2; v_gene: TRBV5-6; abundance: .; CDR3aa: CASSLVGLAGRGEQFF; CDR3nt: TGTGCCAGCAGCTTGGTCGGCCTAGCGGGACGGGGTGAGCAGTTCTTC
j_gene: TRBJ1-6; d_gene: .; v_gene: TRBV21-1; abundance: .; CDR3aa: CASSKGAGDNSPLHF; CDR3nt: TGTGCCAGCAGCAAAGGAGCCGGGGACAATTCACCCCTCCACTTT
j_gene: TRBJ2-2; d_gene: .; v_gene: TRBV6-1; abundance: few; CDR3aa: CASRPTWPPGELFF; CDR3nt: TGTGCCAGCAGGCCCACCTGGCCCCCCGGGGAGCTGTTTTTT
j_gene: TRBJ1-5; d_gene: .; v_gene: TRBV2; abundance: .; CDR3aa: CASSRTGAPKEF; CDR3nt: TGTGCCAGCAGTCGAACGGGGGCCCCTAAGGAATTT
j_gene: TRBJ1-5; d_gene: .; v_gene: TRBV2; abundance: few; CDR3aa: CASSEGWNQPQHF; CDR3nt: TGTGCCAGCAGTGAGGGATGGAATCAGCCCCAGCATTTT
j_gene: TRBJ1-5; d_gene: TRBD1; v_gene: TRBV12-3/TRBV12-4; abundance: many; CDR3aa: CASSEGQGYQPQHF; CDR3nt: TGTGCCAGCAGCGAGGGACAGGGCTATCAGCCCCAGCATTTT
j_gene: TRBJ2-3; d_gene: .; v_gene: TRBV28; abundance: .; CDR3aa: CASSLGLLVDTQYF; CDR3nt: TGTGCCAGCAGTTTGGGACTCCTAGTAGATACGCAGTATTTT
j_gene: TRBJ2-1; d_gene: .; v_gene: TRBV5-1; abundance: .; CDR3aa: CASSLSSRSASYNEQFF; CDR3nt: TGCGCCAGCAGCTTGAGTTCCCGGTCCGCCTCCTACAATGAGCAGTTCTTC
j_gene: TRBJ2-2; d_gene: .; v_gene: TRBV7-2; abundance: few; CDR3aa: CASSLWAARNTGELFF; CDR3nt: TGTGCCAGCAGCTTATGGGCAGCGAGGAACACCGGGGAGCTGTTTTTT
j_gene: TRBJ2-7; d_gene: TRBD2; v_gene: TRBV11-2; abundance: .; CDR3aa: CASSLWTSGRRVPEQYF; CDR3nt: TGTGCCAGCAGCTTATGGACTAGCGGGAGGCGGGTACCCGAGCAGTACTTC
j_gene: TRBJ1-3; d_gene: .; v_gene: TRBV7-2; abundance: few; CDR3aa: CASSRTGFSGNTIYF; CDR3nt: TGTGCCAGCAGCCGGACGGGATTCTCTGGAAACACCATATATTTT
j_gene: TRBJ2-1; d_gene: .; v_gene: TRBV7-8; abundance: many; CDR3aa: CASSRPRDPDYNEQFF; CDR3nt: TGTGCCAGCAGCCGCCCCCGGGACCCGGACTACAATGAGCAGTTCTTC
j_gene: TRBJ2-2; d_gene: TRBD2; v_gene: TRBV4-2; abundance: few; CDR3aa: CASSHILLAAGYTGELFF; CDR3nt: TGTGCCAGCAGCCACATCCTACTAGCGGCGGGCTACACCGGGGAGCTGTTTTTT
j_gene: TRBJ2-1; d_gene: TRBD2; v_gene: TRBV7-2; abundance: .; CDR3aa: CASSLARLAGVDEQFF; CDR3nt: TGTGCCAGCAGCTTAGCGAGGCTAGCGGGAGTCGATGAGCAGTTCTTC
j_gene: TRBJ2-7; d_gene: TRBD1; v_gene: TRBV28; abundance: .; CDR3aa: CASSLYGTGNEQYF; CDR3nt: TGTGCCAGCAGTTTATATGGGACAGGGAACGAGCAGTACTTC
j_gene: TRBJ1-1; d_gene: .; v_gene: TRBV5-1; abundance: many; CDR3aa: CASSSEGRYTEAFF; CDR3nt: TGCGCCAGCAGCTCAGAGGGAAGGTACACTGAAGCTTTCTTT
j_gene: TRBJ2-1; d_gene: TRBD2; v_gene: TRBV7-2; abundance: .; CDR3aa: CASSSTGTRHNVQFF; CDR3nt: TGTGCCAGCAGCTCCACCGGGACTAGGCACAATGTGCAGTTCTTC
j_gene: TRBJ2-7; d_gene: TRBD1; v_gene: TRBV7-2; abundance: many; CDR3aa: CASSQRGTGLAEQYF; CDR3nt: TGTGCCAGCAGCCAGCGCGGGACAGGGCTGGCCGAGCAGTACTTC
j_gene: TRBJ2-5; d_gene: .; v_gene: TRBV29-1; abundance: few; CDR3aa: CSVGWGSEETQYF; CDR3nt: TGCAGCGTTGGGTGGGGGTCGGAAGAGACCCAGTACTTC
j_gene: TRBJ2-3; d_gene: TRBD1; v_gene: TRBV10-3; abundance: few; CDR3aa: CAIGPGQGKTDTQYF; CDR3nt: TGTGCCATCGGACCGGGACAGGGGAAAACAGATACGCAGTATTTT
j_gene: TRBJ1-4; d_gene: TRBD1; v_gene: TRBV12-3/TRBV12-4; abundance: few; CDR3aa: CASSSQGAVEKLFF; CDR3nt: TGTGCCAGCAGTTCTCAGGGGGCTGTTGAAAAACTGTTTTTT
j_gene: TRBJ2-1; d_gene: TRBD2; v_gene: TRBV11-2; abundance: few; CDR3aa: CASSARTSWIRAYNEQFF; CDR3nt: TGTGCCAGCAGCGCACGGACTAGTTGGATTAGGGCTTACAATGAGCAGTTCTTC
j_gene: TRBJ1-5; d_gene: TRBD1; v_gene: TRBV7-2; abundance: few; CDR3aa: CASSRGQGYNQPQHF; CDR3nt: TGTGCCAGCAGTCGAGGACAGGGATACAATCAGCCCCAGCATTTT
j_gene: TRBJ2-5; d_gene: .; v_gene: TRBV29-1; abundance: .; CDR3aa: CSVAIDGETQYF; CDR3nt: TGCAGCGTTGCGATAGACGGCGAGACCCAGTACTTC
j_gene: TRBJ1-1; d_gene: .; v_gene: TRBV20-1; abundance: .; CDR3aa: CTPYSGKTEAFF; CDR3nt: TGCACTCCCTACAGCGGGAAGACTGAAGCTTTCTTT
j_gene: TRBJ1-3; d_gene: TRBD1; v_gene: TRBV28; abundance: .; CDR3aa: CASSPVPGQLEPIYF; CDR3nt: TGTGCCAGCAGCCCAGTCCCGGGACAGCTCGAGCCCATATATTTT
j_gene: TRBJ2-1; d_gene: TRBD2; v_gene: TRBV7-3; abundance: few; CDR3aa: CASSLRMGKAGGESYNEQFF; CDR3nt: TGTGCCAGCAGCTTAAGAATGGGAAAGGCGGGAGGTGAGTCCTACAATGAGCAGTTCTTC
j_gene: TRBJ2-3; d_gene: TRBD2; v_gene: TRBV11-2; abundance: few; CDR3aa: CASSFPSGSGTDTQYF; CDR3nt: TGTGCCAGCAGCTTTCCGAGCGGGAGTGGTACAGATACGCAGTATTTT
j_gene: TRBJ1-1; d_gene: .; v_gene: TRBV7-2; abundance: few; CDR3aa: CASSQTGDTEAFF; CDR3nt: TGTGCCAGCAGCCAAACGGGGGACACTGAAGCTTTCTTT
j_gene: TRBJ2-2; d_gene: .; v_gene: TRBV29-1; abundance: .; CDR3aa: CSVERNLGELFF; CDR3nt: TGCAGCGTTGAACGGAATCTGGGGGAGCTGTTTTTT
j_gene: TRBJ2-6; d_gene: TRBD2; v_gene: TRBV12-3/TRBV12-4; abundance: many; CDR3aa: CASMGGLARPSGANVLTF; CDR3nt: TGTGCCAGCATGGGAGGACTAGCGAGACCCTCTGGGGCCAACGTCCTGACTTTC
j_gene: TRBJ1-5; d_gene: .; v_gene: TRBV2; abundance: few; CDR3aa: CASSEYKGRGNQPQHF; CDR3nt: TGTGCCAGCAGTGAATATAAGGGGAGAGGAAATCAGCCCCAGCATTTT
j_gene: TRBJ2-1; d_gene: TRBD2; v_gene: TRBV5-1; abundance: many; CDR3aa: CASSLTSGAYNEQFF; CDR3nt: TGTGCCAGCAGCCTTACTAGCGGCGCCTACAATGAGCAGTTCTTC
j_gene: TRBJ2-1; d_gene: .; v_gene: TRBV27; abundance: few; CDR3aa: CASSLQTPYNEQFF; CDR3nt: TGTGCCAGCAGTTTACAGACCCCCTACAATGAGCAGTTCTTC
j_gene: TRBJ2-7; d_gene: .; v_gene: TRBV12-3/TRBV12-4; abundance: .; CDR3aa: CASSFLGPRAYEQYF; CDR3nt: TGTGCCAGCAGTTTTTTGGGCCCCCGGGCCTACGAGCAGTACTTC
j_gene: TRBJ2-7; d_gene: .; v_gene: TRBV28; abundance: .; CDR3aa: CASSPFRVYEQYF; CDR3nt: TGTGCCAGCAGCCCCTTTAGAGTCTACGAGCAGTACTTC
j_gene: TRBJ1-5; d_gene: .; v_gene: TRBV24-1; abundance: .; CDR3aa: CATSDSVDQPQHF; CDR3nt: TGTGCCACCAGTGATAGTGTCGATCAGCCCCAGCATTTT
j_gene: TRBJ1-6; d_gene: .; v_gene: TRBV12-3/TRBV12-4; abundance: many; CDR3aa: CASSPRRDNSPLHF; CDR3nt: TGTGCCAGCAGTCCCCGAAGGGACAATTCACCCCTCCACTTT
j_gene: TRBJ2-5; d_gene: TRBD1; v_gene: TRBV5-1; abundance: few; CDR3aa: CASSSTRTGAKTQYF; CDR3nt: TGCGCCAGCAGCTCGACCCGGACAGGGGCGAAGACCCAGTACTTC